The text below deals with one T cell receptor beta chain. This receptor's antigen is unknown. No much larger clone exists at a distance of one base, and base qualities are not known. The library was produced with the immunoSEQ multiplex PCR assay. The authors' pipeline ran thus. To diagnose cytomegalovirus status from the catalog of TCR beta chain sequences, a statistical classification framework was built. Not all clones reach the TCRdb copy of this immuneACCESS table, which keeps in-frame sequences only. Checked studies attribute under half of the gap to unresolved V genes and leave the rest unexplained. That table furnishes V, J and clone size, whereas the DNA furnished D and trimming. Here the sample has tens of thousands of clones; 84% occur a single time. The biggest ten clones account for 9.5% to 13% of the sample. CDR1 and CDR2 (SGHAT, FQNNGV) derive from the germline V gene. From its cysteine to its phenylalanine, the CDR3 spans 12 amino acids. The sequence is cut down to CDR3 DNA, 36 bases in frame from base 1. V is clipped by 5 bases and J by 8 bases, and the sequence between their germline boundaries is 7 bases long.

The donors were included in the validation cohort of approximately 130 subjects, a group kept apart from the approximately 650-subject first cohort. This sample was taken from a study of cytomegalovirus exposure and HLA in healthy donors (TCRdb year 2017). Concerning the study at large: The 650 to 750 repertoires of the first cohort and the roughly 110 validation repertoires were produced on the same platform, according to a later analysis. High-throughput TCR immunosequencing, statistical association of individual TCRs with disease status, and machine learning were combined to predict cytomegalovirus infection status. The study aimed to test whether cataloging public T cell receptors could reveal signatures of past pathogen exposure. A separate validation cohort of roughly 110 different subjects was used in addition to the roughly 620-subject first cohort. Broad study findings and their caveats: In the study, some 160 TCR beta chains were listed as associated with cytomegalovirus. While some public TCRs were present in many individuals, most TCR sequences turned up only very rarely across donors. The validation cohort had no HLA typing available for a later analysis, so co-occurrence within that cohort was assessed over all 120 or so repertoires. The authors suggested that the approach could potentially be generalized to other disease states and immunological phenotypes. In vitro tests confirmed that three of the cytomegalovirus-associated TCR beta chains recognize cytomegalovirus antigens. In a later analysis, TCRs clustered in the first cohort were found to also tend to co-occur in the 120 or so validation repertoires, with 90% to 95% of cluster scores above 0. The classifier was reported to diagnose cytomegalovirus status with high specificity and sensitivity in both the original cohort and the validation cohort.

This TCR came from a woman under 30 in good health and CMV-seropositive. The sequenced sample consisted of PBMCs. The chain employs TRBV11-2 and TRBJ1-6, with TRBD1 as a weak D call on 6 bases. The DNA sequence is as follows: TGTGCCAGCAGCCCAGGGGATTCACCCCTCCACTTT. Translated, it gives CASSPGDSPLHF.